The 26 T cell receptor beta chains below come from one sample, sequenced in a study of blood T cell repertoires in COVID-19. Repertoires were generated with immunoSEQ multiplex PCR, while TCRdb's copy carries only in-frame clones and drops some. The sample has roughly 330,000 clones, about 90% seen once. Sequenced: PBMCs or T cells enriched from blood (not recorded which). These receptors all come from a woman aged 25 to 39 who had recovered from COVID-19.

The J gene is TRBJ2-5, the V gene TRBV4-2, with unresolved D. The length of the CDR3 is 16 residues. Germline CDR1 and CDR2: LGHNA and YNFKEQ. Trimming stripped 0 bases from V and 5 bases from J, with 16 bases between. The CDR3 DNA reads as TGTGCCAGCAGCCAAGATAGGCGGCTAGATTATGAGACCCAGTACTTC. Translated, it gives CASSQDRRLDYETQYF.

V is TRBV15 and J is TRBJ1-2, with D perhaps matching TRBD1 (6 bases). CDR1 is LNHNV and CDR2 is YYDKDF in the germline V gene (reference sequence). Between the trimmed V and J ends, which lost 5 bases and 8 bases, there was a span of 21 bases. CDR3 size: 15 residues. CDR3 amino acids: CATSRKGDHFRGYTF. The DNA for the CDR3 is TGTGCCACCAGCCGTAAGGGGGACCATTTCCGGGGCTACACCTTC. Complete variable domain (other parts from reference TRBV15 and TRBJ1-2): DAMVIQNPRYQVTQFGKPVTLSCSQTLNHNVMYWYQQKSSQAPKLLFHYYDKDFNNEADTPDNFQSRRPNTSFCFLDIRSPGLGDTAMYLCATSRKGDHFRGYTFGSGTRLTVV.

J is TRBJ1-5 and V is TRBV2; 7 nucleotides match TRBD1. With V trimmed by 6 bases and J by 9 bases, 8 bases remained unmatched. Germline lookup yields CDR1 SNHLY and CDR2 FYNNEI. This CDR3 contains 13 residues. CDR3 amino acids: CASSQQGSGPQHF. The CDR3 region has the DNA TGTGCCAGCAGCCAACAGGGGAGCGGGCCCCAGCATTTT.

This clone turned up a few times. The CDR3 bases are TGTGCCAGTAGTATACCCCCAGGGGCAGGGGAAAACTATGGCTACACCTTC. Its translation is CASSIPPGAGENYGYTF. This sequence joins TRBV19 and TRBJ1-2; D may be TRBD1 (6 bases). Germline V gene sequence: CDR1 LNHDA, CDR2 SQIVND (reference sequence). V dropped 2 bases and J dropped 2 bases, with 18 bases sitting between them. This CDR3 region has 17 residues.

The chain is built from TRBV7-2 and TRBJ2-7; D call uncertain. CDR1 is SGHTA and CDR2 is FQGNSA in the germline V gene. The CDR3 totals 11 residues. V was shortened by 3 bases and J by 6 bases, with 6 bases between the two germline ends. The chain's CDR3 is CASSFLGEQYF. The CDR3 nucleotides read TGTGCCAGCAGCTTCCTCGGCGAGCAGTACTTC.

The chain is built from TRBV29-1 and TRBJ2-7; D perhaps matches TRBD2 (6 bases). The germline V gene has CDR1 SQVTM and CDR2 ANQGSEA. The CDR3 has 13 amino acids. With 4 bases removed from V and 0 bases from J, the gap between germline ends came to 10 bases. The CDR3 DNA sequence: TGCAGCGTTGTGGGGGGATCCTCCTACGAGCAGTACTTC. Its protein product is CSVVGGSSYEQYF.

V is TRBV19 and J is TRBJ2-1; D is unclear. Germline lookup yields CDR1 LNHDA and CDR2 SQIVND (reference sequence). There are 12 residues in the CDR3. V lost 1 base, J lost 7 bases, and 5 bases lay in between. For the CDR3, the DNA is TGTGCCAGTAGTATAGTCCTAAATGAGCAGTTCTTC. It is translated as CASSIVLNEQFF.

The V call is TRBV25-1, the J call TRBJ1-1, with a tentative D call TRBD1 (5 bases). Trimming stripped 2 bases from V and 4 bases from J, with 17 bases between. This CDR3 is built from 16 residues. CDR1 is MGHDK, CDR2 SYGVNS, per germline. CDR3 residues: CASSERFGGESTEAFF. In nucleotides, the CDR3 is TGTGCCAGCAGTGAAAGATTTGGAGGGGAAAGCACTGAAGCTTTCTTT.

This sequence joins TRBV12-3 or TRBV12-4 and TRBJ2-1; no clear D gene. This CDR3 contains 13 residues. V lost 5 bases to trimming and J lost 1 base, with 6 bases between them. This chain's CDR3 is CASSNHSYNEQFF. The DNA of the CDR3 is TGTGCCAGCAGTAATCATTCCTACAATGAGCAGTTCTTC.

This chain's CDR3 is CASSGSRTGMDSGYTF. The CDR3 nucleotides read TGTGCCAGTAGTGGGTCAAGGACAGGGATGGATTCTGGCTACACCTTC. This chain connects TRBV19 to TRBJ1-2, with 8 nucleotides matching TRBD1. Trimming at V came to 5 bases and at J to 7 bases, leaving 15 bases not matched to a gene. CDR3 length: 16 amino acids. Germline CDR1 LNHDA, CDR2 SQIVND (reference sequence).

This chain joins TRBV7-9 and TRBJ1-2, with a tentative D call TRBD1 (6 bases). This CDR3 comprises 14 residues. The germline V gene has CDR1 SEHNR and CDR2 FQNEAQ (reference sequence). V was cut by 1 base and J by 8 bases, with 14 bases left in between. CDR3 region: CASSLETGTGGYTF. DNA for the CDR3: TGTGCCAGCAGCTTAGAAACAGGGACCGGAGGCTACACCTTC.

The chain is built from TRBV3-1 (or the pseudogene TRBV3-2) and TRBJ2-1; D not resolved. V was cut by 1 base and J by 7 bases, with 14 bases left in between. The germline CDR1 and CDR2 sequences are LGHDT and YNNKEL (reference sequence). This CDR3 region has 15 residues. CDR3 region: CASSQATGAWNEQFF. DNA for the CDR3: TGTGCCAGCAGCCAAGCCACCGGTGCGTGGAATGAGCAGTTCTTC.

This rearrangement joins TRBV28 to TRBJ2-5; D is undetermined. The CDR3 is made up of 12 amino acids. The V end lost 8 bases, the J end lost 2 bases, and 9 bases lay between the germline ends. CDR1 MDHEN and CDR2 SYDVKM come from the germline V gene. The CDR3 loop is CASDTGQETQYF. The CDR3 DNA reads TGTGCCAGCGATACCGGGCAAGAGACCCAGTACTTC.

The V call is TRBV7-9, the J call TRBJ1-4; D perhaps matches TRBD1 (6 bases). V lost 2 bases, J lost 14 bases, and 15 bases lay in between. The CDR3 is 13 amino acids. The germline V gene encodes CDR1 SEHNR and CDR2 FQNEAQ (reference sequence). The CDR3 DNA sequence: TGTGCCAGCAGCTTACAGGCAGGGGCGGATCTGTTTTTT. Translated: CASSLQAGADLFF.

This chain connects TRBV4-2 to TRBJ1-5; D is unclear. The CDR3 spans 13 residues. Trimming removed 1 base at V and 6 bases at J, with 7 bases between. Germline CDR1 reads LGHNA; CDR2 reads YNFKEQ. CDR3 bases: TGTGCCAGCAGCCAAGGGGAGGTTCAGCCCCAGCATTTT. Translated: CASSQGEVQPQHF.

This clone was recorded at least ten times. V gene TRBV30 combines with J gene TRBJ1-6; D is undetermined. The CDR3 covers 11 residues. CDR1 GTSNPN and CDR2 SVGIG come from the germline V gene (reference sequence). V lost 1 base, J lost 14 bases, and 9 bases lay in between. The CDR3 reads CAWSAGNTLHF. In nucleotides, the CDR3 is TGTGCCTGGAGTGCGGGGAATACCCTCCACTTT.

The V and J genes are TRBV15 and TRBJ2-5; D uncertain. With 4 bases removed from V and 5 bases from J, the gap between germline ends came to 5 bases. CDR3 length equals 11 residues. Germline CDR1 LNHNV, CDR2 YYDKDF (reference sequence). The CDR3 region has the DNA TGTGCCACCAGCATGGAGGAGACCCAGTACTTC. The encoded protein is CATSMEETQYF.

The chain joins TRBV28 to TRBJ1-1, with TRBD1 matching over 10 bases. Trimming cost V 4 bases and J 1 base; bases outside gene matches: 3. Per germline, CDR1 MDHEN and CDR2 SYDVKM. The CDR3 sequence is 15 residues long. CDR3 bases: TGTGCCAGCAGTTCGACAGGGGGCTCGAACACTGAAGCTTTCTTT. It yields the protein CASSSTGGSNTEAFF.

The chain uses TRBV10-3 and TRBJ2-2; 7 nucleotides agree with TRBD1. Germline trimming cut 5 bases from V and 4 bases from J; bases unmatched to any gene: 7. CDR1 and CDR2 (germline): ENHRY, SYGVKD. The CDR3 extends over 15 amino acids. This CDR3 is CAISIRDSSTGELFF. The CDR3 nucleotides read TGTGCCATCAGTATCCGGGACAGCTCCACCGGGGAGCTGTTTTTT.

With respect to this clone: One end of the junction is discordant with germline, which a read error may explain. The chain couples TRBV2 to TRBJ2-5; D ambiguous. Germline V gene sequence: CDR1 SNHLY, CDR2 FYNNEI. The CDR3 totals 12 residues. For the CDR3, the DNA is TGTGCCAGCAGGGAAGTAAAAGAGACCCAGTACTTC. As protein: CASREVKETQYF. The variable domain in full, with the rest retrieved from reference TRBV2 and TRBJ2-5, is EPEVTQTPSHQVTQMGQEVILRCVPISNHLYFYWYRQILGQKVEFLVSFYNNEISEKSEIFDDQFSVERPDGSNFTLKIRSTKLEDSAMYFCASREVKETQYFGPGTRLLVL.

V and J are TRBV3-1 (or the pseudogene TRBV3-2) and TRBJ1-4; a possible D gene is TRBD1 (5 bases). The CDR3 is made up of 14 amino acids. CDR1 and CDR2 (germline): LGHDT, YNNKEL (reference sequence). The germline V and J ends were trimmed by 2 bases and 8 bases, with 12 bases remaining between them. The CDR3 here is CASSQLQETEKLFF. The DNA for the CDR3 is TGTGCCAGCAGCCAATTACAGGAAACCGAAAAACTGTTTTTT.

The V gene is TRBV6-1, the J gene TRBJ1-6; TRBD1 aligns across 8 bases. The CDR3 spans 14 residues. CDR1 MNHNS and CDR2 SASEGT come from the germline V gene. V lost 1 base and J lost 8; bases outside the gene matches: 1. The CDR3 region is CASSEGTGYSPLHF. Here the CDR3 DNA reads TGTGCCAGCAGTGAAGGGACAGGGTATTCACCCCTCCACTTT.

The genes are TRBV18 and TRBJ2-7; TRBD1 matches 10 bases. The CDR3 is 16 amino acids. Germline V gives CDR1 KGHSH, CDR2 LQKENI. The junction had 6 bases not matched to a gene; V was cut back by 0 bases and J by 4 bases. CDR3 residues: CASSPPGGTGAYEQYF. The CDR3, as DNA: TGTGCCAGCTCACCACCAGGCGGGACAGGGGCATACGAGCAGTACTTC.

V is TRBV9 and J is TRBJ1-1; a possible D gene is TRBD1 (5 bases). Trimming pared 4 bases from V and 6 bases from J, leaving 22 bases between. The CDR3 has 16 residues. Germline V CDR1 and CDR2: SGDLS, YYNGEE. The CDR3 coding sequence is TGTGCCAGCAGCCCTGGGGGAGGACGGCAGCGTTCTGAAGCTTTCTTT. Protein: CASSPGGGRQRSEAFF.

The rearrangement uses TRBV7-3 and TRBJ2-2, with a tentative D call TRBD2 (5 bases). The CDR3 length is 14 residues. Germline V gene data show CDR1 as SGHTA and CDR2 as FQGTGA. V lost 5 bases to trimming and J lost 3 bases, with 10 bases between them. As DNA, the CDR3 is TGTGCCAGCAGCACGGGATCCTACACCGGGGAGCTGTTTTTT. Translation: CASSTGSYTGELFF.

This clone was found once. DNA for the CDR3: TGTGCCACCAGTGATTCGGGACTAGCGGTAAATGAGCAGTTCTTC. Its translation is CATSDSGLAVNEQFF. The chain recombines TRBV24-1 with TRBJ2-1; 11 nucleotides agree with TRBD2. Germline V lookup: CDR1 KGHDR, CDR2 SFDVKD. CDR3 size: 15 residues. V was clipped by 2 bases and J by 7 bases; unmatched bases: 3.